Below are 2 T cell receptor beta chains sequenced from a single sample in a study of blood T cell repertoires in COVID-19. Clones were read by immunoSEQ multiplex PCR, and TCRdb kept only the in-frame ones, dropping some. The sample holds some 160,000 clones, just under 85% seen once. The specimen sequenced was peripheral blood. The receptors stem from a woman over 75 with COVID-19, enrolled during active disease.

This CDR3 reads CASRAWGDSTEAFF. The CDR3 DNA reads TGTGCCAGCAGAGCATGGGGGGACAGCACTGAAGCTTTCTTT. V usage is TRBV27 and J usage is TRBJ1-1, with 7 bases lining up with TRBD1. V lost 6 bases, J lost 4 bases, and 8 bases stayed unmatched. Germline V lookup: CDR1 MNHEY, CDR2 SMNVEV (reference sequence). CDR3 length equals 14 residues.

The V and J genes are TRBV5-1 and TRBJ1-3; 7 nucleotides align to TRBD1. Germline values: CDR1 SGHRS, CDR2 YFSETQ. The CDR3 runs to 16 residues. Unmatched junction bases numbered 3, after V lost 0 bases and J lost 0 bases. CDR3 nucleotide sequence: TGCGCCAGCAGCTTGGCTACAGGGGACTCTGGAAACACCATATATTTT. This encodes CASSLATGDSGNTIYF.